Shown below are 22 T cell receptor beta chains from a single sample sequenced in a study of blood T cell repertoires in COVID-19. TCRdb keeps only in-frame clones here, not all; method: immunoSEQ multiplex PCR. The table lists 70,000 or so clones, roughly 80% of them singletons, with 20% to 25% in the top ten. What was sequenced was peripheral blood. The receptors were gathered from a human donor in a cohort sampled during active COVID-19.

This chain connects TRBV7-9 to TRBJ2-7; 7 nucleotides line up with TRBD1. Germline values: CDR1 SEHNR, CDR2 FQNEAQ (reference sequence). This CDR3 spans 14 amino acids. V was pared by 7 bases and J by 2 bases, with 8 bases of the junction left unmatched. The CDR3 is CASTSRGNPYEQYF. The CDR3 DNA reads TGTGCCAGCACCTCCAGGGGGAACCCCTACGAGCAGTACTTC.

This clone has just one count. V usage is TRBV7-9 and J usage is TRBJ2-5; D is ambiguous. CDR3 length equals 12 residues. The V end was cut by 4 bases, the J end by 4 bases, with 7 bases between. Per germline, CDR1 SEHNR and CDR2 FQNEAQ (reference sequence). The DNA of the CDR3 is TGTGCCAGCAGCTCTTCGGGAGAGACCCAGTACTTC. It encodes CASSSSGETQYF.

The J gene is TRBJ2-2, the V gene TRBV19; D is possibly TRBD2 (7 bases). Germline V CDR1 and CDR2: LNHDA, SQIVND (reference sequence). This CDR3 contains 14 residues. V was pared by 7 bases and J by 8 bases, with 17 bases between. The CDR3 nucleotides read TGTGCCAGTACCCTGGGGGGGCCCAGGGGGGAGCTGTTTTTT. It is translated as CASTLGGPRGELFF.

The V and J genes are TRBV29-1 and TRBJ1-1, with TRBD1 identical over 8 bases. This CDR3 comprises 13 residues. Germline V gene data show CDR1 as SQVTM and CDR2 as ANQGSEA. J was trimmed by 3 bases and V by 2 bases; bases with no gene match: 2. Here the CDR3 reads CSVEPDRDTEAFF. Here the CDR3 DNA reads TGCAGCGTTGAACCGGACAGGGACACTGAAGCTTTCTTT.

The chain combines TRBV4-2 with TRBJ1-6; 10 bases fit TRBD1. The CDR3 is 16 amino acids. V trimming: 0 bases; J trimming: 10 bases; junction bases outside the gene matches: 6. Germline V gene sequence: CDR1 LGHNA, CDR2 YNFKEQ. The CDR3 is CASSQEIGTGVSPLHF. CDR3 nucleotides: TGTGCCAGCAGCCAAGAAATCGGGACAGGGGTCTCACCCCTCCACTTT.

The chain is built from TRBV4-3 and TRBJ2-5; the match to TRBD2 covers 12 bases. Germline values: CDR1 LGHNA, CDR2 YSLEER. This CDR3 has 18 amino acids. V was clipped by 2 bases and J by 5 bases; unmatched bases: 12. In DNA, the CDR3 is TGCGCCAGCAGCCAACGACTAGCGGGGGACGGTAGGCTGGAGACCCAGTACTTC. It translates to CASSQRLAGDGRLETQYF.

The sample holds a few counts of this clone. The chain couples TRBV6-2 or TRBV6-3 to TRBJ1-2; D may be TRBD1 (5 bases). CDR3 size: 13 residues. V dropped 4 bases and J dropped 2 bases, with 8 bases sitting between them. The germline gives CDR1 MNHEY, CDR2 SVGEGT. CDR3 sequence reads: CASSSGGNYGYTF. DNA for the CDR3: TGTGCCAGCAGTTCCGGGGGAAACTATGGCTACACCTTC.

The chain joins TRBV28 to TRBJ2-5; 10 bases align to TRBD2. CDR1 is MDHEN, CDR2 SYDVKM, per germline. This CDR3 comprises 14 residues. V was clipped by 5 bases and J by 4 bases; unmatched bases: 4. The CDR3 reads CASSQREGVETQYF. Here the CDR3 DNA reads TGTGCCAGCAGTCAGCGGGAGGGGGTAGAGACCCAGTACTTC.

This chain uses TRBV24-1 with TRBJ2-3; 7 bases fit TRBD1. V trimming: 0 bases; J trimming: 6 bases; junction bases outside the gene matches: 5. Germline V CDR1 and CDR2: KGHDR, SFDVKD. The CDR3 consists of 15 residues. This CDR3 reads CATSDLDRESDTQYF. The CDR3 DNA reads as TGTGCCACCAGTGATTTGGACAGGGAATCGGATACGCAGTATTTT.

The rearrangement links TRBV10-3 to TRBJ2-5; D is uncertain. The CDR3 is made up of 12 amino acids. Trimming shortened V by 5 bases and J by 3 bases, and 7 bases separated the two germline ends. Germline CDR1 is ENHRY and CDR2 is SYGVKD. CDR3: CAISSVEETQYF. In DNA, the CDR3 is TGTGCCATCAGTTCGGTAGAAGAGACCCAGTACTTC.

The chain joins TRBV19 to TRBJ1-2, with D uncertain. The CDR3 extends over 14 amino acids. CDR1 is LNHDA, CDR2 SQIVND, per germline (reference sequence). Trimming cost V 7 bases and J 5 bases, with 17 bases left between them. DNA for the CDR3: TGTGCCAGTAACTCGGACGGCGGAGGATATGGCTACACCTTC. Its translation is CASNSDGGGYGYTF.

The chain links TRBV6-5 to TRBJ2-7, with 9 bases matching TRBD1. This CDR3 region has 13 residues. V lost 5 bases and J lost 5; bases outside the gene matches: 4. The V gene's germline CDR1 is MNHEY and CDR2 SVGAGI. CDR3 sequence: CASSIRDRDEQYF. The CDR3 nucleotides are TGTGCCAGCAGTATTCGGGACAGGGACGAGCAGTACTTC.

The chain joins TRBV12-5 to TRBJ1-1; D is uncertain. This CDR3 has 13 residues. Trimming shortened V by 1 base and J by 2 bases, and 5 bases separated the two germline ends. The germline V gene encodes CDR1 LGHNT and CDR2 FRNRAP. The CDR3 region has the DNA TGTGCTAGTGGTTTGGACAGAAACACTGAAGCTTTCTTT. Its protein product is CASGLDRNTEAFF.

The rearrangement links TRBV27 to TRBJ1-2; D is possibly TRBD1 (6 bases). V was cut by 10 bases and J by 8 bases, with 17 bases left in between. The CDR3 has 12 amino acids. Looked up from germline, CDR1 is MNHEY and CDR2 is SMNVEV (reference sequence). CDR3 DNA: TGTGCCACCGCTGGGGGGGCGCGAGGCTACACCTTC. Translation: CATAGGARGYTF.

The gene calls are TRBV6-1 and TRBJ2-1; 9 nucleotides match TRBD2. The CDR3 contains 15 residues. The germline CDR1 and CDR2 sequences are MNHNS and SASEGT. With V trimmed by 2 bases and J by 7 bases, 6 bases remained unmatched. CDR3 DNA: TGTGCCAGCAGTGAACTAGGACTAGCGTTTAATGAGCAGTTCTTC. Its translation: CASSELGLAFNEQFF.

The chain employs TRBV7-9 and TRBJ1-3; no definite D call. The CDR3 contains 14 residues. Trimming left V 4 bases short and J 4 bases short, with 11 bases between. The V gene's germline CDR1 is SEHNR and CDR2 FQNEAQ (reference sequence). The CDR3 protein is CASSSGGLGNTIYF. The CDR3 DNA follows: TGTGCCAGCAGCTCCGGAGGCCTGGGAAACACCATATATTTT.

The chain links TRBV19 to TRBJ2-1; maybe TRBD1 (6 bases). V lost 4 bases and J lost 7, with 17 bases in between. Germline V lookup: CDR1 LNHDA, CDR2 SQIVND (reference sequence). CDR3 length: 15 amino acids. CDR3 coding DNA: TGTGCCAGTAGTAGAGGGGGTAGGAAGGGAAATGAGCAGTTCTTC. Its protein product is CASSRGGRKGNEQFF.

J is TRBJ2-2 and V is TRBV9; D uncertain. V gave up 0 bases and J gave up 1 base, with 4 bases separating them. The CDR3 is 14 residues long. CDR1 is SGDLS and CDR2 is YYNGEE in the germline V gene. The CDR3 nucleotides read TGTGCCAGCAGCGTAGATCAGAACACCGGGGAGCTGTTTTTT. As protein: CASSVDQNTGELFF.

The chain employs TRBV6-2 or TRBV6-3 and TRBJ2-3; 11 nucleotides agree with TRBD2. V lost 4 bases, J lost 6 bases, and 9 bases stayed unmatched. This CDR3 is 16 amino acids long. Germline V gives CDR1 MNHEY, CDR2 SVGEGT. The CDR3 reads CASSFTGTSGGDTQYF. The CDR3 nucleotides read TGTGCCAGCAGTTTTACCGGGACTAGCGGTGGGGATACGCAGTATTTT.

The chain has TRBV28 and TRBJ2-7; a possible D gene is TRBD2 (6 bases). Trimming removed 6 bases from V and 3 bases from J, with 12 bases in between. The CDR3 is 13 residues long. Germline CDR1 and CDR2: MDHEN and SYDVKM. CDR3 protein: CASSRGLNYEQYF. Written as DNA, the CDR3 is TGTGCCAGCAGCCGAGGACTAAACTACGAGCAGTACTTC.

V is TRBV11-2 and J is TRBJ1-4, with D unresolved. From germline, CDR1 is SGHAT and CDR2 FQNNGV. Trimming cost V 3 bases and J 0 bases, with 17 bases left between them. The CDR3 loop spans 18 amino acids. This chain's CDR3 is CASSFSGGRYATNEKLFF. For the CDR3, the DNA is TGTGCCAGCAGCTTTTCAGGTGGTCGATATGCAACTAATGAAAAACTGTTTTTT.

V gene TRBV28 combines with J gene TRBJ2-7; 9 bases fit TRBD1. The V and J ends lost 5 bases and 2 bases, in that order; junction bases with no gene match: 10. Germline V CDR1 and CDR2: MDHEN, SYDVKM. The CDR3 has 16 amino acids. CDR3: CASSSRTGDRPYEQYF. The CDR3 bases are TGTGCCAGCAGTAGCAGGACAGGGGATAGACCCTACGAGCAGTACTTC.